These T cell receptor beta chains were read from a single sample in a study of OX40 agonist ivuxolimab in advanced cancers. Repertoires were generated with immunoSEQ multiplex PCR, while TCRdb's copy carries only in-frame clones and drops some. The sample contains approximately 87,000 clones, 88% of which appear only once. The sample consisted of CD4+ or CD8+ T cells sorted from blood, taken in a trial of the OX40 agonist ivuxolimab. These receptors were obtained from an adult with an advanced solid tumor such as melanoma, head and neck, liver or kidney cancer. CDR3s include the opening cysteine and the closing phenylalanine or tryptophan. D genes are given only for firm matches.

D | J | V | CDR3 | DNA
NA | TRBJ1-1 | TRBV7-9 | CASSLNQGNTEAFF | TGTGCCAGCAGCTTGAATCAAGGGAACACTGAAGCTTTCTTT
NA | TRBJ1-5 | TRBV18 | CASSPGRNQPQHF | TGTGCCAGCTCACCTGGGAGAAATCAGCCCCAGCATTTT
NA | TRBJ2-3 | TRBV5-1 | CASSLASGEYTDTQYF | TGCGCCAGCAGCTTGGCCTCGGGAGAATACACAGATACGCAGTATTTT
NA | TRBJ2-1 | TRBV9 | CASSVGSHNEQFF | TGTGCCAGCAGCGTAGGCTCCCACAATGAGCAGTTCTTC
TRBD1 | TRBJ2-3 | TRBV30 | CAWSAGGTDTQYF | TGTGCCTGGAGTGCAGGGGGAACAGATACGCAGTATTTT
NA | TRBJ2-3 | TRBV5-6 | CASSSGPQRTQYF | TGTGCCAGCAGCTCAGGACCGCAACGGACGCAGTATTTT
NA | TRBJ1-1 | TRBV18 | CASSPGIVGNTEAFF | TGTGCCAGCTCCCCCGGCATAGTGGGGAACACTGAAGCTTTCTTT
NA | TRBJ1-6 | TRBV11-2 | CASSLDFDPNSPLHF | TGTGCCAGCAGCTTAGATTTTGATCCCAATTCACCCCTCCACTTT
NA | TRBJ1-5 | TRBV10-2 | CASSESQAGNQPQHF | TGCGCCAGCAGTGAGTCGCAGGCCGGCAATCAGCCCCAGCATTTT
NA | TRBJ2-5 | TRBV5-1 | CASSLREARETQYF | TGCGCCAGCAGCCTGAGGGAGGCAAGGGAGACCCAGTACTTC
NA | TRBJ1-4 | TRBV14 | CASSLQRIKLFF | TGTGCCAGCAGCCTGCAACGTATAAAACTGTTTTTT
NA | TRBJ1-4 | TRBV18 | CASSPGATNEKLFF | TGTGCCAGCTCACCGGGTGCAACTAATGAAAAACTGTTTTTT
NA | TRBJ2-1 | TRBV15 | CATSRDRASNEQFF | TGTGCCACCAGCAGAGATAGGGCCAGCAATGAGCAGTTCTTC
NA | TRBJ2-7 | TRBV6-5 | CASSVGGSYEQYF | TGTGCCAGCAGTGTTGGGGGATCCTACGAGCAGTACTTC
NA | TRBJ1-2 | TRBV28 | CASQADNYGYTF | TGTGCCAGCCAGGCGGACAACTATGGCTACACCTTC
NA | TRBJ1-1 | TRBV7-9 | CASSLNTNTEAFF | TGTGCCAGCAGCCTAAACACGAACACTGAAGCTTTCTTT
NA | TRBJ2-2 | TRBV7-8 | CASSFPVGMNTGELFF | TGTGCCAGCAGCTTCCCGGTAGGGATGAACACCGGGGAGCTGTTTTTT
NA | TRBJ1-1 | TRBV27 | CASRNADSTEAFF | TGTGCCAGCAGGAACGCGGACAGCACTGAAGCTTTCTTT